This TCR beta chain was found in a study of blood T cell repertoires in COVID-19. This clone occurred once. Categorization into cohorts depended on clinical history that participants reported. Original data processing: How many nucleated cells were present was estimated from reference gene primer amplification. This table comes from immunoSEQ multiplex PCR, and its TCRdb copy is limited to in-frame clones, with some not included. The V and J calls and clone size were taken over from that table, and D and trimming were inferred from the DNA. The sample yields approximately 240,000 clones, about 79% seen once. This CDR3 comprises 14 residues. Trimming took 4 bases from V and 12 from J; bases not matched to a gene: 8. Germline CDR1 reads LNHDA; CDR2 reads SQIVND (reference sequence).

The TCR sequence derives from a woman aged 40 to 49 with acute COVID-19. Material for sequencing was PBMCs or T cells enriched from blood (not recorded which). The chain combines TRBV19 with TRBJ1-4, with 10 bases lining up with TRBD1. The CDR3 DNA sequence: TGTGCCAGTAGTAGCGACAGGGGGCGAGATCAACTGTTTTTT. It yields the protein CASSSDRGRDQLFF.